The 20 T cell receptor beta chains below all came from one sample that was sequenced in a study of radiation and T cells in renal cell carcinoma. TCRdb keeps only in-frame clones here, not all; method: immunoSEQ multiplex PCR. The data contain 150,000 to 160,000 clones, about nine tenths of them singletons. Described time point: blood 2 weeks post-SBRT. Treatment denoted: 15 Gy SBRT to primary tumor, nephrectomy 4 weeks later. The sample in question was blood, obtained from a patient whose treatment included radiotherapy and nephrectomy. The receptor source for this set is a woman in her 50s with renal cell carcinoma.

The CDR3 loop reads CASSEGQGIGNYEQYF. Here the CDR3 DNA reads TGTGCCAGCAGTGAAGGACAGGGGATCGGTAACTACGAGCAGTACTTC. This chain uses TRBV6-1 with TRBJ2-7, with 8 bases matching TRBD1. This CDR3 spans 16 amino acids. From germline, CDR1 is MNHNS and CDR2 SASEGT. The J segment lost 3 bases and the V segment lost 1 base, leaving 8 bases of the junction unmatched.

This clone was seen only once. The V and J genes are TRBV11-2 and TRBJ1-2; possibly TRBD1 for D (6 bases). CDR3 length: 17 amino acids. V lost 4 bases to trimming and J lost 6 bases, with 24 bases between them. In germline, CDR1 is SGHAT, CDR2 FQNNGV. CDR3 residues: CASSSQRGGQGGNGYTF. CDR3 nucleotides: TGTGCCAGCAGCTCCCAACGGGGGGGGCAGGGAGGCAATGGCTACACCTTC.

J is TRBJ2-3 and V is TRBV15; 13 bases fit TRBD2. CDR1 is LNHNV, CDR2 YYDKDF, per germline (reference sequence). The CDR3 is made up of 19 amino acids. After removal of 0 bases from V and 6 bases from J, the junction contained 12 bases not matched to a gene. DNA for the CDR3: TGTGCCACCAGCAGAGATCGCGCCCGACTAGCGGGGGGAGCGGATACGCAGTATTTT. Amino acid sequence: CATSRDRARLAGGADTQYF.

The gene calls are TRBV4-3 and TRBJ2-7; TRBD1 agrees at 7 bases. V gave up 0 bases and J gave up 0 bases; unmatched junction bases: 5. The CDR3 spans 16 residues. Germline values: CDR1 LGHNA, CDR2 YSLEER. In DNA, the CDR3 is TGCGCCAGCAGCCAAGAATTGACAGGGAGCTCCTACGAGCAGTACTTC. This sequence encodes CASSQELTGSSYEQYF.

This chain uses TRBV18 with TRBJ2-2, with D maybe TRBD2 (5 bases). Germline loops: CDR1 KGHSH, CDR2 LQKENI. The V end was cut by 3 bases, the J end by 0 bases, with 14 bases between. The CDR3 covers 17 residues. CDR3: CASSPRTPQANTGELFF. Written as DNA, the CDR3 is TGTGCCAGCTCACCGCGGACTCCTCAAGCGAACACCGGGGAGCTGTTTTTT.

The chain links TRBV28 to TRBJ1-4, with TRBD1 matching 10 bases. The CDR3 has 15 residues. V shed 3 bases and J 7 bases; nucleotides not matched to a gene: 5. Germline CDR1 reads MDHEN; CDR2 reads SYDVKM. The DNA for the CDR3 is TGTGCCAGCAGTTTCCGGGACAGGGGTTTTGAAAAACTGTTTTTT. Translation gives CASSFRDRGFEKLFF.

The chain uses TRBV2 and TRBJ1-5; D may be TRBD1 (6 bases). The CDR3 totals 15 residues. With 7 bases removed from V and 4 bases from J, the gap between germline ends came to 17 bases. The germline V gene encodes CDR1 SNHLY and CDR2 FYNNEI. The CDR3 nucleotides are TGTGCCAGCACCTCAGGGGCCCCAAGGAATCAGCCCCAGCATTTT. Translation gives CASTSGAPRNQPQHF.

This clone occurred once. The chain couples TRBV7-9 to TRBJ1-2; TRBD1 might be the D (5 bases). Trimming removed 1 base at V and 8 bases at J, with 17 bases between. Per germline, CDR1 SEHNR and CDR2 FQNEAQ (reference sequence). This CDR3 is 15 amino acids long. This CDR3 is CASSLGDSPLRGYTF. In DNA form, the CDR3 reads TGTGCCAGCAGCTTAGGCGACAGTCCTTTGAGGGGCTACACCTTC.

This clone was recorded only once. The CDR3 reads CASSETHGTGLNNEQFF. The CDR3 coding sequence is TGTGCCAGCAGTGAAACCCACGGGACAGGGCTCAACAATGAGCAGTTCTTC. This sequence joins TRBV6-1 and TRBJ2-1, with 9 bases fitting TRBD1. Losses at the gene ends were 2 bases for V and 5 bases for J; bases not matched to a gene: 10. CDR3 size: 17 residues. Germline lookup yields CDR1 MNHNS and CDR2 SASEGT.

The chain carries TRBV7-9 and TRBJ1-5; maybe TRBD1 (5 bases). Germline-derived CDR1 and CDR2 are SEHNR and FQNEAQ (reference sequence). The CDR3 has 14 residues. V gave up 6 bases and J gave up 3 bases, with 12 bases separating them. The CDR3 spells CASSQSGANQPQHF. In nucleotides, the CDR3 is TGTGCCAGCAGTCAGTCCGGGGCCAATCAGCCCCAGCATTTT.

The rearrangement uses TRBV5-1 and TRBJ2-3; perhaps TRBD2 as D (8 bases). V lost 4 bases to trimming and J lost 6 bases, with 24 bases between them. Germline assignment: CDR1 SGHRS and CDR2 YFSETQ. The CDR3 consists of 17 residues. CDR3 in amino acids: CASSRQGAGAPEDTQYF. CDR3 sequence (DNA): TGCGCCAGCAGCCGACAGGGAGCGGGGGCCCCGGAGGATACGCAGTATTTT.

CDR3 protein: CASSLPGGDRAYEQYF. In DNA, the CDR3 is TGTGCCAGCAGCTTACCGGGGGGGGACAGGGCCTACGAGCAGTACTTC. The V call is TRBV11-2, the J call TRBJ2-7, with D perhaps matching TRBD1 (9 bases). Trimming took 2 bases from V and 2 from J, leaving 16 bases between them. Germline V gene data show CDR1 as SGHAT and CDR2 as FQNNGV. The CDR3 has 16 amino acids.

The chain carries TRBV30 and TRBJ2-5, with D perhaps TRBD1 or TRBD2 (6 bases each). V was shortened by 1 base and J by 5 bases, with 11 bases between the two germline ends. Germline CDR1 and CDR2: GTSNPN and SVGIG (reference sequence). The CDR3 length is 13 residues. CDR3 protein: CAWSGGGLETQYF. The CDR3, as DNA: TGTGCCTGGAGTGGAGGGGGGCTTGAGACCCAGTACTTC. Complete variable domain (other parts from reference TRBV30 and TRBJ2-5): SQTIHQWPATLVQPVGSPLSLECTVEGTSNPNLYWYRQAAGRGLQLLFYSVGIGQISSEVPQNLSASRPQDRQFILSSKKLLLSDSGFYLCAWSGGGLETQYFGPGTRLLVL.

Comment on this clone: A read error may account for a junction end that differs from germline. This rearrangement joins TRBV7-7 to TRBJ1-1, with D hard to call. Germline loops: CDR1 SSHAT, CDR2 FNYEAQ (reference sequence). The CDR3 covers 14 residues. Written as DNA, the CDR3 is TGTGCTAGCAGCTCTTCCGGCCCAAACACTGAAGCTTTCTTT. This sequence encodes CASSSSGPNTEAFF.

The V gene is TRBV21-1, the J gene TRBJ1-1; TRBD1 is taken as the D call from the table, unchecked against the DNA. TRBV21-1 represents a pseudogene. The length of the CDR3 is 16 residues. The CDR3, as DNA: TGTGCCAGCAGCACGGAACTCGGACAGGGGAACACTGAAGCTTTCTTT. Its protein product is CASSTELGQGNTEAFF.

This clone came up a few times. The chain uses TRBV29-1 and TRBJ1-2; tentatively, D is TRBD1 (5 bases). The CDR3 totals 13 residues. Germline CDR1 and CDR2: SQVTM and ANQGSEA. Trimming left V 4 bases short and J 1 base short, with 10 bases between. CDR3 sequence: CSVGSGDNYGYTF. The CDR3 DNA follows: TGCAGCGTTGGATCGGGGGATAACTATGGCTACACCTTC.

V usage is TRBV19 and J usage is TRBJ1-4; tentatively, D is TRBD1 (5 bases). Per germline, CDR1 LNHDA and CDR2 SQIVND (reference sequence). Trimming took off 6 bases at V and 5 bases at J, with 10 bases between the two ends. The CDR3 consists of 13 residues. Here the CDR3 reads CASSLGRNEKLFF. In DNA, the CDR3 is TGTGCCAGTAGCTTGGGACGGAATGAAAAACTGTTTTTT.

This clone was seen a single time. The chain couples TRBV5-1 to TRBJ1-1; TRBD1 might be the D (6 bases). The CDR3 totals 15 residues. Germline V lookup: CDR1 SGHRS, CDR2 YFSETQ. Deletions cut 0 bases from V and 2 bases from J, with 11 bases between. CDR3 in amino acids: CASSLGPGENTEAFF. Written as DNA, the CDR3 is TGCGCCAGCAGCTTGGGGCCAGGGGAAAACACTGAAGCTTTCTTT.

The gene calls are TRBV4-1 and TRBJ1-2; possibly TRBD1 for D (5 bases). CDR3 size: 18 residues. CDR1 and CDR2 from the germline V gene are MGHRA and YSYEKL. Trimming removed 0 bases from V and 1 base from J, with 18 bases in between. The CDR3 sequence: CASSQDQSRVTVNYGYTF. The CDR3 nucleotides read TGCGCCAGCAGCCAAGATCAAAGCAGGGTGACTGTTAACTATGGCTACACCTTC.

The rearrangement links TRBV6-1 to TRBJ2-1; D not certain. The CDR3 is 12 residues long. Germline V CDR1 and CDR2: MNHNS, SASEGT. V lost 3 bases, J lost 11 bases, and 11 bases lay in between. CDR3 residues: CASSDPPDKQFF. The CDR3 DNA reads as TGTGCCAGCAGTGACCCCCCAGACAAGCAGTTCTTC.